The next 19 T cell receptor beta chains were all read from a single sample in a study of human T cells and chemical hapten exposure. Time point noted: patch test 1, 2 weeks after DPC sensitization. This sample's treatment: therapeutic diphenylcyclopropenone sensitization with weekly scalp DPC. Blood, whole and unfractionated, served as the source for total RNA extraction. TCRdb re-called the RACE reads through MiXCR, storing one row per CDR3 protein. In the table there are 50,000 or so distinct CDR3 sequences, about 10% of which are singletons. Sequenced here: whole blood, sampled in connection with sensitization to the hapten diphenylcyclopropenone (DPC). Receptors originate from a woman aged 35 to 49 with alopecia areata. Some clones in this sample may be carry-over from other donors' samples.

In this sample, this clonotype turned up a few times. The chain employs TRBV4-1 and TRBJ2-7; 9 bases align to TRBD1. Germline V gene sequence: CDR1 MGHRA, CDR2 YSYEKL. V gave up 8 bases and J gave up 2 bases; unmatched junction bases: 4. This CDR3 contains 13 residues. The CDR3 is CASSGTGPYEQYF. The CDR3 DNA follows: TGCGCCAGCTCCGGGACAGGGCCCTACGAGCAGTACTTC.

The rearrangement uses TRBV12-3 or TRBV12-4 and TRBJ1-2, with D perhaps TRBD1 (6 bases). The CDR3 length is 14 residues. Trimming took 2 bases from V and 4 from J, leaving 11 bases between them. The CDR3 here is CASSLSGGGYGYTF. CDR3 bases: TGTGCCAGCAGTTTATCGGGGGGCGGCTATGGCTACACCTTC.

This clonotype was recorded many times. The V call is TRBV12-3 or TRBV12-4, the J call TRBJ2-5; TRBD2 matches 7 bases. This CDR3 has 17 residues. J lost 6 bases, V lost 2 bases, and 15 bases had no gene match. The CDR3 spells CASSLRQGGRHEKTQYF. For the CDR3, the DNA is TGTGCCAGCAGTTTAAGGCAGGGAGGGCGGCATGAGAAGACCCAGTACTTC.

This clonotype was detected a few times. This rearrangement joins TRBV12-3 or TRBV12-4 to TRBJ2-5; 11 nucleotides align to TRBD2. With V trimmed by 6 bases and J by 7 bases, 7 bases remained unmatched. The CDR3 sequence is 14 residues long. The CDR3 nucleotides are TGTGCCAGCAGCCAACTAGCGGGGGAGTGGACCCAGTACTTC. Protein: CASSQLAGEWTQYF.

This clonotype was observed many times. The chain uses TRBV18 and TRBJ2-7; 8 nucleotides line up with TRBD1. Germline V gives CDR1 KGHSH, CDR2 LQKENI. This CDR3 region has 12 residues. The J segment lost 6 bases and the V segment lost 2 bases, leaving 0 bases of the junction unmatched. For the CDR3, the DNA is TGTGCCAGCTCACCAACAGGGGGCGAGCAGTACTTC. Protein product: CASSPTGGEQYF.

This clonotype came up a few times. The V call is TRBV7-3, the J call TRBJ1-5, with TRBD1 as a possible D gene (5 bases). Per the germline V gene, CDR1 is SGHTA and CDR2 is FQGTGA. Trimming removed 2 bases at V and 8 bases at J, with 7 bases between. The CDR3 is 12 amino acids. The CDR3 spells CASSLPGEPQHF. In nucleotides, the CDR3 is TGTGCCAGCAGCTTACCGGGGGAGCCCCAGCATTTT.

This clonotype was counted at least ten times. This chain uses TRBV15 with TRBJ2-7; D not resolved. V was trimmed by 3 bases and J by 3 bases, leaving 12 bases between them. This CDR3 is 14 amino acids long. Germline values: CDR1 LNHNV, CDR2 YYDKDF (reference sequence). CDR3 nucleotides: TGTGCCACCAGCAGTCGGACGACCCTCTACGAGCAGTACTTC. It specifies CATSSRTTLYEQYF.

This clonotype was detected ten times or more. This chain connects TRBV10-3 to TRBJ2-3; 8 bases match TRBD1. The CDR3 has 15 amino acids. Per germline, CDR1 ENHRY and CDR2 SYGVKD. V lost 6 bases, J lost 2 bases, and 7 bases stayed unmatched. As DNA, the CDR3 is TGTGCCATCAGCAAAGGGACAGGCGCCACAGATACGCAGTATTTT. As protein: CAISKGTGATDTQYF.

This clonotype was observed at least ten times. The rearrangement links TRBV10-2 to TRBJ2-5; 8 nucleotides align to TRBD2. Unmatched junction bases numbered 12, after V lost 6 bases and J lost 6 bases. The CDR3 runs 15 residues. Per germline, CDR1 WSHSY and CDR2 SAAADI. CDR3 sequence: CASSPASGGGKTQYF. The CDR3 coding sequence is TGCGCCAGCAGCCCTGCGAGCGGGGGAGGAAAGACCCAGTACTTC.

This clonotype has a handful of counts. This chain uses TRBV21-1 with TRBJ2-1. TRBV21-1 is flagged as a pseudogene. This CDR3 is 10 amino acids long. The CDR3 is CASRTEEQFF. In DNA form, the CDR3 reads TGTGCCAGCAGGACCGAGGAGCAGTTCTTC.

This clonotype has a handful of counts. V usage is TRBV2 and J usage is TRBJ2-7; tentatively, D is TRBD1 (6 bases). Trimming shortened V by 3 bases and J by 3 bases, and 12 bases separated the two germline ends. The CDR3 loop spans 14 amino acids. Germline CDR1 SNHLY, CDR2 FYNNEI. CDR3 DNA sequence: TGTGCCAGCAGTGAGGGTAGGGGGAACTACGAGCAGTACTTC. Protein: CASSEGRGNYEQYF.

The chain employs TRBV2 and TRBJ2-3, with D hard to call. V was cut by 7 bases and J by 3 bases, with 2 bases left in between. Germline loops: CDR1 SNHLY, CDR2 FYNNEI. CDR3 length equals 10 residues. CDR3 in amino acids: CASKTDTQYF. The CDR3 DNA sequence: TGTGCCAGCAAAACAGATACGCAGTATTTT.

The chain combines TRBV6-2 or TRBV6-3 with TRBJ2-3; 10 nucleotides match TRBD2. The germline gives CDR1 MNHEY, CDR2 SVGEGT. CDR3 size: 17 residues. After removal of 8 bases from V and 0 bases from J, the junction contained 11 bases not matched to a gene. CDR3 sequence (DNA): TGTGCCAGCCGACTGACTAGCGGGTTCACAAGCACAGATACGCAGTATTTT. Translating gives CASRLTSGFTSTDTQYF.

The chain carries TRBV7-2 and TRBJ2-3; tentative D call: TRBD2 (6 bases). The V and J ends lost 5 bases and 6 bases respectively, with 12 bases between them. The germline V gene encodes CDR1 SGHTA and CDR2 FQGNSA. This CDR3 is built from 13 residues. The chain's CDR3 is CASSPGAGDTQYF. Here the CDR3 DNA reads TGTGCCAGCAGCCCGGGCGCGGGGGATACGCAGTATTTT.

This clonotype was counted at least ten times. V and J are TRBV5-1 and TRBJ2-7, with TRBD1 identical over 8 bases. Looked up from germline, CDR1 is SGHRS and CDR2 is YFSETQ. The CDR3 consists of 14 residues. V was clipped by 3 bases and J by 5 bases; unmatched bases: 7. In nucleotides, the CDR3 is TGCGCCAGCAGCTCAGGGGGCGAGTTAAACGAGCAGTACTTC. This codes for CASSSGGELNEQYF.

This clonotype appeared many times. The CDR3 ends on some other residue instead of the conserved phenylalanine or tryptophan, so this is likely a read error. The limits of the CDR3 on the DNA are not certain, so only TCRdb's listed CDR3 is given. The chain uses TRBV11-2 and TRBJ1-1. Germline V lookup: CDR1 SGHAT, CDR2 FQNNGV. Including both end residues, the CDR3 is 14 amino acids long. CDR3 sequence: CASSLDRISEPRIG.

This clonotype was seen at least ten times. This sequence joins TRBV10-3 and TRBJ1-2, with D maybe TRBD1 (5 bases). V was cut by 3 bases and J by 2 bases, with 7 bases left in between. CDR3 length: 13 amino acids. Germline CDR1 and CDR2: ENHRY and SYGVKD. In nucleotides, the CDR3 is TGTGCCATCAGTGACGACAGAAACTATGGCTACACCTTC. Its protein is CAISDDRNYGYTF.

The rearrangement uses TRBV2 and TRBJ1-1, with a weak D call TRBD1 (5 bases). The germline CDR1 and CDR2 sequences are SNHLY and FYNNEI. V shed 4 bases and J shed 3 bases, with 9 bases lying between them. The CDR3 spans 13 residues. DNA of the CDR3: TGTGCCAGCAGTGGCAGGGAGGACACTGAAGCTTTCTTT. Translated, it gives CASSGREDTEAFF.

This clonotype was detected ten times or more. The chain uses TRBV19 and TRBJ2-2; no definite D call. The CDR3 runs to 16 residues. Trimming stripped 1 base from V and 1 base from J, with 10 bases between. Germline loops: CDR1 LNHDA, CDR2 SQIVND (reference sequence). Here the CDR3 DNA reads TGTGCCAGTAGTATAGGTCTACCCCTGAACACCGGGGAGCTGTTTTTT. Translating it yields CASSIGLPLNTGELFF.